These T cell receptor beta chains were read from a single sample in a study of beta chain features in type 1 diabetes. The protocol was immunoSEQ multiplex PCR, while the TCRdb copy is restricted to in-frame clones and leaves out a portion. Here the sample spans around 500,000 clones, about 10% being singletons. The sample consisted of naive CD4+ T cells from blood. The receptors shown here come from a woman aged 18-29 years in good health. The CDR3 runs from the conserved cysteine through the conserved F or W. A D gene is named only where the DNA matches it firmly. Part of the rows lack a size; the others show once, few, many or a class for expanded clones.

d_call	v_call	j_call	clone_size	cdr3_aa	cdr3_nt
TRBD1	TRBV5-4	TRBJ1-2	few	CASSHRTGGDFYGYTF	TGTGCCAGCAGCCACCGGACAGGGGGCGATTTCTATGGCTACACCTTC
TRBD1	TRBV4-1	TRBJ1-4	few	CASSQGRRGRANEKLFF	TGCGCCAGCAGCCAAGGTCGCAGGGGGCGGGCTAATGAAAAACTGTTTTTT
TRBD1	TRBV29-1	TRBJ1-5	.	CSVATGTGALQPQHF	TGCAGCGTTGCAACCGGGACAGGGGCTTTGCAGCCCCAGCATTTT
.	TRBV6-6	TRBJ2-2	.	CAINSTPRGELFF	TGTGCCATCAATTCGACTCCCCGCGGGGAGCTGTTTTTT
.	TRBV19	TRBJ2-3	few	CASSIRVADTQYF	TGTGCCAGTAGTATAAGGGTTGCAGATACGCAGTATTTT
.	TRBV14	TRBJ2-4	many	CASSHSVNIQYF	TGTGCCAGCAGCCACTCCGTGAACATTCAGTACTTC
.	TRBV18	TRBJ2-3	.	CASSPPSADTQYF	TGTGCCAGCTCACCACCGTCTGCAGATACGCAGTATTTT
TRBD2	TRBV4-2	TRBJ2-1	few	CASSQRSSGRVYHEQFF	TGTGCCAGCAGCCAAAGGTCTAGCGGGAGGGTGTATCATGAGCAGTTCTTC
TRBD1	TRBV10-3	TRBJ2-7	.	CAISEFAEGTGSYEQYF	TGTGCCATCAGTGAGTTCGCGGAGGGGACAGGGTCCTACGAGCAGTACTTC
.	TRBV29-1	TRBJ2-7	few	CSVGQGTYSYEQYF	TGCAGCGTTGGGCAGGGGACCTACTCCTACGAGCAGTACTTC
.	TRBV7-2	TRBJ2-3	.	CASSLQLPTDTQYF	TGTGCCAGCAGCTTACAGCTACCCACAGATACGCAGTATTTT
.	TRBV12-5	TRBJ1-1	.	CASGLHHRAEAFF	TGTGCTAGTGGTTTGCATCATCGAGCTGAAGCTTTCTTT
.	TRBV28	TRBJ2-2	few	CASRRTGTRELFF	TGTGCCAGCAGACGAACCGGGACCCGGGAGCTGTTTTTT
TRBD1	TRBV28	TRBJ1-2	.	CASSSDRGYNYGYTF	TGTGCCAGCAGTTCAGACAGGGGTTACAACTATGGCTACACCTTC
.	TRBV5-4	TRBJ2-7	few	CASSLDPGNGNEQYF	TGTGCCAGCAGCTTGGACCCAGGGAACGGGAACGAGCAGTACTTC
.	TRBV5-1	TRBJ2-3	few	CASSLGSLTDTQYF	TGCGCCAGCAGCTTGGGCAGCCTCACAGATACGCAGTATTTT
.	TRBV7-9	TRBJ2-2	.	CASSLSSTGELFF	TGTGCCAGCAGCTTATCCAGCACCGGGGAGCTGTTTTTT
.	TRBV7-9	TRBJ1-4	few	CASSDYRVGNEKLFF	TGTGCCAGCAGCGATTACAGAGTAGGGAATGAAAAACTGTTTTTT
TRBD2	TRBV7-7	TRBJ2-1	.	CASSLEGSAGGKYNEQFF	TGTGCTAGCAGCTTAGAAGGTTCTGCGGGAGGCAAATACAATGAGCAGTTCTTC
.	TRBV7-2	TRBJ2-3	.	CASSFVSTDTQYF	TGTGCCAGCAGCTTTGTGTCCACAGATACGCAGTATTTT
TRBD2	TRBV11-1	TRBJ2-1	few	CASSSGLAGAAYNEQFF	TGTGCCAGCAGCTCCGGACTAGCGGGCGCGGCGTACAATGAGCAGTTCTTC
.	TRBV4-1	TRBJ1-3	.	CASSQPTGGFSGNTIYF	TGCGCCAGCAGCCAACCGACCGGTGGTTTCTCTGGAAACACCATATATTTT
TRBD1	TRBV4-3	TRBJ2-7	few	CASSQARDRFYEQYF	TGCGCCAGCAGCCAAGCGAGGGACAGATTCTACGAGCAGTACTTC
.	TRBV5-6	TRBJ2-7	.	CASTSWDKGPWEQYF	TGTGCCAGCACCTCTTGGGACAAGGGCCCCTGGGAGCAGTACTTC
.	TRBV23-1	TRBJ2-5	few	CASSQPQNRETQYF	TGCGCCAGCAGTCAACCGCAAAATAGGGAGACCCAGTACTTC
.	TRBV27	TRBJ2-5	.	CASSFRESETQYF	TGTGCCAGCAGTTTCCGGGAGTCAGAGACCCAGTACTTC
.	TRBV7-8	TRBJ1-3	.	CASSSRWGGGNTIYF	TGTGCCAGCAGCTCCAGGTGGGGAGGTGGAAACACCATATATTTT
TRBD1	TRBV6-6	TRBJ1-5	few	CASSKQGAGQPQHF	TGTGCCAGCAGTAAACAGGGGGCAGGTCAGCCCCAGCATTTT
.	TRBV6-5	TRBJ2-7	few	CASSYGNTYEQYF	TGTGCCAGCAGTTACGGGAATACGTACGAGCAGTACTTC
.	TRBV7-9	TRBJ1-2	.	CASSLTGGYTF	TGTGCCAGCAGCTTAACCGGCGGCTACACCTTC
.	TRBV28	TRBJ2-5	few	CASSLPPGHGETQYF	TGTGCCAGCAGTTTGCCCCCAGGTCACGGGGAGACCCAGTACTTC
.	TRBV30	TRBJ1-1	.	CAWKKPDKNTEAFF	TGTGCCTGGAAAAAACCGGACAAGAACACTGAAGCTTTCTTT
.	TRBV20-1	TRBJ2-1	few	CSALGRDEQFF	TGCAGTGCTCTGGGACGAGATGAGCAGTTCTTC
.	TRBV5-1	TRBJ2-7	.	CASSLVAGSPEQYF	TGCGCCAGCAGCTTGGTCGCCGGGAGCCCCGAGCAGTACTTC
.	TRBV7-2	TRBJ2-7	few	CASSSRLSQQYF	TGTGCCAGCAGCTCCCGACTCTCCCAGCAGTACTTC
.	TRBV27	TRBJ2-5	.	CASSSHRVSQETQYF	TGTGCCAGCAGTTCACACAGGGTTAGCCAAGAGACCCAGTACTTC
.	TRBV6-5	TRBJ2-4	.	CASSYSGGTKNIQYF	TGTGCCAGCAGTTACTCTGGGGGTACCAAAAACATTCAGTACTTC
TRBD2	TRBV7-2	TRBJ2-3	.	CASSLRELASDTQYF	TGTGCCAGCAGCTTACGAGAACTAGCGTCAGATACGCAGTATTTT
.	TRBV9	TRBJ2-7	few	CASSVGGQLYEQYF	TGTGCCAGCAGCGTAGGGGGACAACTCTACGAGCAGTACTTC
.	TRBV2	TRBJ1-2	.	CASSPIGRDYGYTF	TGTGCCAGCAGCCCAATCGGCCGCGACTATGGCTACACCTTC
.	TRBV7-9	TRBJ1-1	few	CASSQGIGEAFF	TGTGCCAGCAGCCAGGGTATCGGTGAAGCTTTCTTT
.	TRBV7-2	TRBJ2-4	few	CASGRTVNIQYF	TGTGCCAGCGGAAGGACAGTAAACATTCAGTACTTC
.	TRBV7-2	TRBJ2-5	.	CASSPFAAQETQYF	TGTGCCAGCAGCCCCTTTGCGGCCCAAGAGACCCAGTACTTC
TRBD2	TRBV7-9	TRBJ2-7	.	CASSHAGGTKLWLDYEQYF	TGTGCCAGCAGCCATGCGGGGGGCACGAAGCTCTGGCTAGACTACGAGCAGTACTTC
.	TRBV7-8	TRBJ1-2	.	CASSRRGQGPTRGYTF	TGTGCCAGCAGCCGACGTGGACAAGGACCCACTCGCGGCTACACCTTC
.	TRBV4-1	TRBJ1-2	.	CASSQARLSGYTF	TGCGCCAGCAGCCAAGCCCGGCTCTCTGGCTACACCTTC
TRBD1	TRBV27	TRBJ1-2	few	CASSTPGTGAGYTF	TGTGCCAGCAGTACCCCGGGGACAGGGGCTGGCTACACCTTC
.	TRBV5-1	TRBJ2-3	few	CASSYGGAGTRDTQYF	TGCGCCAGCTCCTATGGTGGAGCGGGTACCCGGGATACGCAGTATTTT